The 10 T cell receptor beta chains below all came from one sample that was sequenced in a study of T cells after yellow fever vaccination. From the 5' RACE reads, TCRdb called clonotypes with MiXCR, one entry per CDR3 protein. Here the sample spans a few hundred thousand distinct CDR3 sequences, roughly a fifth being singletons. The sequenced sample was PBMCs, obtained 15 days after the yellow fever booster vaccination. These receptors came from a man under 40 who received the YFV17D yellow fever vaccine.

The chain couples TRBV5-1 to TRBJ2-3; no definite D call. V lost 0 bases to trimming and J lost 8 bases, with 16 bases between them. Germline V gives CDR1 SGHRS, CDR2 YFSETQ. This CDR3 spans 15 amino acids. This CDR3 is CASSLGNLGDGTQYF. In nucleotides, the CDR3 is TGCGCCAGCAGCTTGGGTAACTTAGGAGATGGTACGCAGTATTTT.

This chain links TRBV20-1 with TRBJ1-5; D remains unclear. This CDR3 contains 15 residues. From germline, CDR1 is DFQATT and CDR2 SNEGSKA (reference sequence). V was clipped by 3 bases and J by 1 base, with 13 bases between them. The CDR3 is CSASSRVGSNQPQHF. Here the CDR3 DNA reads TGCAGTGCTAGTAGTCGTGTGGGAAGCAATCAGCCCCAGCATTTT.

The V and J genes are TRBV12-3 or TRBV12-4 and TRBJ1-1, with unresolved D. This CDR3 is built from 13 residues. Trimming shortened V by 7 bases and J by 4 bases, and 13 bases separated the two germline ends. CDR3 in DNA: TGTGCCAGCACCCGTCCGGAGGGCACTGAAGCTTTCTTT. It is translated as CASTRPEGTEAFF.

This clonotype was counted a few times. CDR3 coding DNA: TGCGCCAGCAGCTTGTTCGCGGATACGCAGTATTTT. This gives the protein CASSLFADTQYF. The chain carries TRBV5-1 and TRBJ2-3; D unresolved. This CDR3 has 12 amino acids. V lost 1 base and J 6 bases, leaving 6 bases between the germline ends. Germline V gives CDR1 SGHRS, CDR2 YFSETQ.

This clonotype was detected only a few times. This chain links TRBV10-2 with TRBJ2-6, with TRBD2 identical over 14 bases. There are 17 residues in the CDR3. Losses at the gene ends were 9 bases for V and 3 bases for J; bases not matched to a gene: 7. CDR1 and CDR2 from the germline V gene are WSHSY and SAAADI. In nucleotides, the CDR3 is TGCGCCAGTTGCCCGGGACTAGCGGGAGTTGGGGCCAACGTCCTGACTTTC. It codes for CASCPGLAGVGANVLTF.

Only a few counts were recorded for this clonotype. This rearrangement joins TRBV7-8 to TRBJ2-7; D call uncertain. Germline loops: CDR1 SGHVS, CDR2 FQNEAQ. Trimming stripped 8 bases from V and 0 bases from J, with 11 bases between. The CDR3 is 13 amino acids. The CDR3 sequence is CASSRTTSYEQYF. The CDR3 nucleotides read TGTGCCAGCTCGCGAACCACCTCCTACGAGCAGTACTTC. Together with reference TRBV7-8 and TRBJ2-7, the CDR3 gives the full variable domain: GAGVSQSPRYKVAKRGQDVALRCDPISGHVSLFWYQQALGQGPEFLTYFQNEAQLDKSGLPSDRFFAERPEGSVSTLKIQRTQQEDSAVYLCASSRTTSYEQYFGPGTRLTVT.

This clonotype was detected only a few times. The chain is built from TRBV12-3 or TRBV12-4 and TRBJ1-1, with D perhaps matching TRBD1 (5 bases). The germline V and J ends were trimmed by 3 bases and 5 bases, with 10 bases remaining between them. The CDR3 spans 13 residues. The CDR3, as DNA: TGTGCCAGCAGTTTGCAGGGATGGACTGAAGCTTTCTTT. It yields the protein CASSLQGWTEAFF.

This clonotype was found many times. V and J are TRBV29-1 and TRBJ2-1; 9 nucleotides align to TRBD1. Trimming removed 5 bases from V and 6 bases from J; junction bases left unmatched: 11. The germline CDR1 and CDR2 sequences are SQVTM and ANQGSEA. This CDR3 spans 15 amino acids. CDR3 in DNA: TGCAGCGTTCAATGGGGACAGGGAGGTATCAATGAGCAGTTCTTC. Protein product: CSVQWGQGGINEQFF.

This clonotype was seen only a few times. The chain carries TRBV7-9 and TRBJ1-1, with unresolved D. V was shortened by 5 bases and J by 11 bases, with 15 bases between the two germline ends. Germline V gene data show CDR1 as SEHNR and CDR2 as FQNEAQ (reference sequence). CDR3 length: 12 residues. CDR3 region: CASSPSGLGAFF. The CDR3 region has the DNA TGTGCCAGCAGCCCTTCGGGGTTAGGGGCTTTCTTT.

This chain uses TRBV5-4 with TRBJ2-1, with D maybe TRBD2 (6 bases). Germline-derived CDR1 and CDR2 are SGHNT and YYREEE (reference sequence). V dropped 3 bases and J dropped 5 bases, with 15 bases sitting between them. This CDR3 contains 15 residues. CDR3 amino acids: CASSSGAGTNNEQFF. CDR3 nucleotides: TGTGCCAGCAGCTCCGGTGCGGGAACAAACAATGAGCAGTTCTTC.